These T cell receptor beta chains were read from a single sample in a study of T cells in Graves' hyperthyroidism and ophthalmopathy. MiXCR was run by TCRdb on the multiplex PCR reads, yielding one entry per CDR3 protein. Of roughly 600,000 distinct CDR3 sequences in the sample, 13% to 15% were seen once. The sequenced sample consisted of blood. The receptor set was obtained from a woman in her forties or fifties with Graves' ophthalmopathy. Both conserved end residues are part of each CDR3. Each record gives: J gene, V gene, D gene, clone size, CDR3 DNA, CDR3 protein. The D gene is left open where the match is weak. Clone size appears in some rows only: once, few, many, or a class for an expanded clone.

TRBJ1-2 TRBV7-9 - few TGTGCCAGCAGCTTACCTTGGGACTTACGCGAGGTGGGCTACACCTTC CASSLPWDLREVGYTF
TRBJ1-5 TRBV24-1 - - TGTGCCACCAGTGGTGGACGGGGAGATCAGCCCCAGCATTTT CATSGGRGDQPQHF
TRBJ1-6 TRBV28 TRBD1 many TGTGCCAGCAGTCCCTGGACAGGGATGGGGTATAATTCACCCCTCCACTTT CASSPWTGMGYNSPLHF
TRBJ2-2 TRBV27 - - TGTGCCAGCAGGCGTGGACAAACCACCGGGGAGCTGTTTTTT CASRRGQTTGELFF
TRBJ2-3 TRBV27 TRBD2 - TGTGCCAGCAGTTTGAGTAGCGGGATAAACACAGATACGCAGTATTTT CASSLSSGINTDTQYF
TRBJ2-1 TRBV12-3/TRBV12-4 TRBD1 - TGTGCCAGCAGTTTAAGGGTCGGGACAGACAACAATGAGCAGTTCTTC CASSLRVGTDNNEQFF
TRBJ2-7 TRBV3-1 - many TGTGCCAGCAGCCAAGCCGCCTCCTACGAGCAGTACTTC CASSQAASYEQYF
TRBJ2-3 TRBV7-2 - many TGTGCCAGCAGCTTAGTGGGGCAGCACACAGATACGCAGTATTTT CASSLVGQHTDTQYF
TRBJ1-5 TRBV19 - - TGTGCCAGTAGTATAGAGACAGGCACCTTCAATCAGCCCCAGCATTTT CASSIETGTFNQPQHF
TRBJ2-3 TRBV13 - many TGTGCCAGCAGCTCCCCATCCGCTGATACGCAGTATTTT CASSSPSADTQYF
TRBJ1-2 TRBV5-1 - - TGCGCCAGCAGTAAAGGGCATGGCTACACCTTC CASSKGHGYTF